This entry lists 27 T cell receptor beta chains sequenced from one sample in a study of graft-versus-host responses after intestinal transplantation. The method was immunoSEQ multiplex PCR; TCRdb's version includes in-frame clones alone and lacks a portion of them. The sample includes some 4,000 clones, 85% to 95% seen only once; the top ten take less than 1.5%. Specimen: PBMCs, collected 11 days after intestinal transplantation. The receptors stem from a human patient who received an intestinal transplant, so some T cells may come from the graft donor.

The chain's CDR3 is CASSPLFPREGQETQYF. The CDR3 region has the DNA TGTGCCAGCAGCCCCCTTTTCCCGCGGGAGGGCCAAGAGACCCAGTACTTC. This sequence joins TRBV7-9 and TRBJ2-5; 9 nucleotides agree with TRBD2. The CDR3 consists of 17 residues. Germline V gene sequence: CDR1 SEHNR, CDR2 FQNEAQ (reference sequence). Trimming cost V 5 bases and J 1 base; bases outside gene matches: 11.

V usage is TRBV2 and J usage is TRBJ2-1; D is ambiguous. The ends were cut back, 9 bases at V and 0 bases at J, with 12 bases in the middle. CDR1 is SNHLY, CDR2 FYNNEI, per germline. The CDR3 covers 14 residues. CDR3 sequence reads: CASLDASSYNEQFF. The CDR3 DNA reads TGTGCCAGTTTAGACGCGAGCTCCTACAATGAGCAGTTCTTC.

A single count supports this clone. This chain uses TRBV18 with TRBJ2-1; D unresolved. Germline CDR1 is KGHSH and CDR2 is LQKENI. This CDR3 is 17 amino acids long. V lost 4 bases and J 5 bases, leaving 21 bases between the germline ends. Written as DNA, the CDR3 is TGTGCCAGCTCACGAGAGGCGACCTGGAACTACAACAATGAGCAGTTCTTC. Its protein product is CASSREATWNYNNEQFF.

This rearrangement joins TRBV7-9 to TRBJ2-7; 9 nucleotides line up with TRBD1. With V trimmed by 2 bases and J by 12 bases, 5 bases remained unmatched. Germline V CDR1 and CDR2: SEHNR, FQNEAQ (reference sequence). The CDR3 contains 12 residues. The CDR3 nucleotides read TGTGCCAGCAGCTTACTGACGGGACAGGGGTACTTC. The encoded protein is CASSLLTGQGYF.

The rearrangement uses TRBV6-6 and TRBJ2-7, with 11 nucleotides matching TRBD1. Looked up from germline, CDR1 is MNHNY and CDR2 is SVGAGI (reference sequence). CDR3 length equals 15 residues. The junction had 7 bases not matched to a gene; V was cut back by 2 bases and J by 7 bases. DNA of the CDR3: TGTGCCAGCAGTTACCCGGGACAGGGGGTGTCGGAGCAGTACTTC. Its protein is CASSYPGQGVSEQYF.

The V and J genes are TRBV2 and TRBJ2-6; D unresolved. The CDR3 runs to 19 residues. The V end lost 5 bases, the J end lost 5 bases, and 25 bases lay between the germline ends. CDR1 is SNHLY and CDR2 is FYNNEI in the germline V gene. The CDR3 is CASSFRNYRIQSRANVLTF. The CDR3 bases are TGTGCCAGCAGTTTCAGGAATTACCGAATACAAAGTCGGGCCAACGTCCTGACTTTC. Complete variable domain (other parts from reference TRBV2 and TRBJ2-6): EPEVTQTPSHQVTQMGQEVILRCVPISNHLYFYWYRQILGQKVEFLVSFYNNEISEKSEIFDDQFSVERPDGSNFTLKIRSTKLEDSAMYFCASSFRNYRIQSRANVLTFGAGSRLTVL.

This clone was seen once. CDR3 sequence: CASSFGNEQFF. CDR3 DNA: TGTGCCAGCAGCTTTGGGAATGAGCAGTTCTTC. V gene TRBV13 combines with J gene TRBJ2-1; D gene uncertain. V was clipped by 3 bases and J by 7 bases, with 4 bases between them. From germline, CDR1 is PRHDT and CDR2 FYEKMQ (reference sequence). CDR3 size: 11 residues.

This clone was found a few times. CDR3: CASSFDFLATNEKLFF. As DNA, the CDR3 is TGTGCCAGCAGCTTCGATTTTCTTGCAACTAATGAAAAACTGTTTTTT. This rearrangement joins TRBV7-8 to TRBJ1-4; the D is unclear. Germline V gene data show CDR1 as SGHVS and CDR2 as FQNEAQ. V shed 3 bases and J shed 0 bases, with 11 bases lying between them. This CDR3 spans 16 amino acids.

CDR3 protein: CASSEGLMNTEAFF. In nucleotides, the CDR3 is TGTGCCAGTAGTGAGGGGTTAATGAACACTGAAGCTTTCTTT. The chain employs TRBV19 and TRBJ1-1; a possible D gene is TRBD1 (5 bases). CDR1 and CDR2 (germline): LNHDA, SQIVND (reference sequence). The CDR3 has 14 amino acids. V was trimmed by 5 bases and J by 0 bases, leaving 10 bases between them.

For this clone: Other nucleotide sequences in the sample specify the same CDR3. CDR3 DNA: TGCGCCAGCAGCTTGGGACAGGGATCCTACAATGAGCAGTTCTTC. Residues: CASSLGQGSYNEQFF. V and J are TRBV5-1 and TRBJ2-1; 7 nucleotides agree with TRBD1. The CDR3 sequence is 15 residues long. The ends lost 0 bases at V and 1 base at J; junction bases unmatched: 1. CDR1 and CDR2 (germline): SGHRS, YFSETQ.

The V call is TRBV5-1, the J call TRBJ2-7; 8 bases agree with TRBD1. Trimming removed 2 bases from V and 4 bases from J; junction bases left unmatched: 5. The CDR3 contains 14 residues. Germline V CDR1 and CDR2: SGHRS, YFSETQ. In nucleotides, the CDR3 is TGCGCCAGCAGCTTCTGGACAGGGTTATACGAGCAGTACTTC. It codes for CASSFWTGLYEQYF.

CDR3 sequence: CASGPGTGGYNEQFF. The CDR3 DNA is TGTGCCTCTGGTCCCGGGACAGGGGGTTACAATGAGCAGTTCTTC. The V call is TRBV30, the J call TRBJ2-1, with 11 bases that match TRBD1. The CDR3 length is 15 residues. Looked up from germline, CDR1 is GTSNPN and CDR2 is SVGIG (reference sequence). V was pared by 7 bases and J by 4 bases, with 9 bases of the junction left unmatched.

This chain links TRBV29-1 with TRBJ2-1; D unresolved. The CDR3 consists of 10 residues. Trimming took off 3 bases at V and 6 bases at J, with 3 bases between the two ends. CDR1 is SQVTM, CDR2 ANQGSEA, per germline. In DNA, the CDR3 is TGCAGCGTTGAGAGCAATGAGCAGTTCTTC. Protein product: CSVESNEQFF.

The V gene is TRBV5-6, the J gene TRBJ2-6; no firm D call. V shed 4 bases and J shed 0 bases, with 5 bases lying between them. There are 14 residues in the CDR3. Germline values: CDR1 SGHDT, CDR2 YYEEEE. The DNA for the CDR3 is TGTGCCAGCAGCCCGTACTCTGGGGCCAACGTCCTGACTTTC. Translating gives CASSPYSGANVLTF.

The rearrangement uses TRBV23-1 and TRBJ2-3; a weak D match, TRBD1 (5 bases). TRBV23-1 is an ORF; its function is uncertain. The CDR3 consists of 15 residues. Between the trimmed V and J ends, which lost 1 base and 3 bases, there was a span of 11 bases. The CDR3 spells CASSQCDRVTDTQYF. As DNA, the CDR3 is TGCGCCAGCAGTCAATGCGACAGAGTTACAGATACGCAGTATTTT.

The V call is TRBV7-3, the J call TRBJ2-1; a possible D gene is TRBD2 (6 bases). Germline CDR1 and CDR2: SGHTA and FQGTGA. This CDR3 contains 15 residues. The V end was cut by 2 bases, the J end by 3 bases, with 11 bases between. The CDR3 spells CASSLDAGLYNEQFF. Here the CDR3 DNA reads TGTGCCAGCAGCTTAGACGCGGGACTCTACAATGAGCAGTTCTTC.

This clone was counted once. The rearrangement links TRBV19 to TRBJ2-2, with D possibly TRBD2 on 5 matching bases. Per the germline V gene, CDR1 is LNHDA and CDR2 is SQIVND (reference sequence). The V and J ends lost 0 bases and 1 base respectively, with 6 bases between them. The CDR3 has 15 residues. CDR3 amino acids: CASSIDSGNTGELFF. CDR3 sequence (DNA): TGTGCCAGTAGTATAGACAGCGGGAACACCGGGGAGCTGTTTTTT.

This clone has just one count. The chain uses TRBV5-1 and TRBJ2-3; 12 nucleotides align to TRBD2. The CDR3 sequence is 22 residues long. The junction had 21 bases not matched to a gene; V was cut back by 4 bases and J by 0 bases. The germline V gene encodes CDR1 SGHRS and CDR2 YFSETQ. The CDR3 is CASSPRDRVTMTSGSSTDTQYF. DNA for the CDR3: TGCGCCAGCAGCCCCCGGGACAGGGTTACGATGACTAGCGGGAGTAGCACAGATACGCAGTATTTT.

CDR3 amino acids: CASSYGDPRGMETQYF. CDR3 sequence (DNA): TGTGCCAGCAGTTACGGGGACCCCAGGGGGATGGAGACCCAGTACTTC. The chain employs TRBV6-5 and TRBJ2-5, with TRBD1 identical over 7 bases. The CDR3 contains 16 residues. Germline V CDR1 and CDR2: MNHEY, SVGAGI. V lost 2 bases, J lost 5 bases, and 11 bases stayed unmatched.

The chain recombines TRBV4-1 with TRBJ2-7; 7 nucleotides agree with TRBD1. CDR1 and CDR2 (germline): MGHRA, YSYEKL. CDR3 size: 16 residues. The V and J ends lost 0 bases and 4 bases, in that order; junction bases with no gene match: 9. The DNA for the CDR3 is TGCGCCAGCAGCCAAGATCAAGGGGGCGCGAATTACGAGCAGTACTTC. Its translation is CASSQDQGGANYEQYF.

This clone has only one observation. The chain couples TRBV6-1 to TRBJ1-3, with TRBD1 as a possible D gene (6 bases). CDR3 length: 15 amino acids. The germline V gene encodes CDR1 MNHNS and CDR2 SASEGT. The V gene lost 6 bases and the J gene lost 0 bases, with 12 bases spanning the gap. CDR3 in DNA: TGTGCCAGCAGACTGACAGGACTCTCTGGAAACACCATATATTTT. Protein sequence: CASRLTGLSGNTIYF.

This chain joins TRBV5-4 and TRBJ1-2; D perhaps matches TRBD1 (6 bases). The CDR3 runs 12 residues. V was shortened by 4 bases and J by 6 bases, with 10 bases between the two germline ends. CDR1 SGHNT and CDR2 YYREEE come from the germline V gene (reference sequence). Here the CDR3 reads CASSTYRDGYTF. The CDR3 DNA follows: TGTGCCAGCAGCACCTACAGGGATGGCTACACCTTC.

The chain recombines TRBV9 with TRBJ2-1, with 8 bases that match TRBD2. The CDR3 contains 16 residues. Germline CDR1 reads SGDLS; CDR2 reads YYNGEE. The V segment lost 3 bases and the J segment 0 bases; nucleotides outside the gene matches: 5. The CDR3 DNA reads as TGTGCCAGCAGCGGATCGAGCGGGAGCTCCTACAATGAGCAGTTCTTC. As protein: CASSGSSGSSYNEQFF. Full variable domain (outside the CDR3, taken from reference TRBV9 and TRBJ2-1): DSGVTQTPKHLITATGQRVTLRCSPRSGDLSVYWYQQSLDQGLQFLIQYYNGEERAKGNILERFSAQQFPDLHSELNLSSLELGDSALYFCASSGSSGSSYNEQFFGPGTRLTVL.

This clone was detected only once. The rearrangement uses TRBV28 and TRBJ1-1; maybe TRBD1 (5 bases). Germline V gene lookup returns CDR1 MDHEN and CDR2 SYDVKM. V dropped 3 bases and J dropped 10 bases, with 12 bases sitting between them. The CDR3 consists of 12 residues. The CDR3 bases are TGTGCCAGCAGTTTGAGGGGCAGTGGAGCTTTCTTT. Translation gives CASSLRGSGAFF.

The chain carries TRBV30 and TRBJ2-7; tentatively, D is TRBD1 or TRBD2 (5 bases each). Germline assignment: CDR1 GTSNPN and CDR2 SVGIG (reference sequence). The CDR3 runs to 15 residues. V lost 2 bases, J lost 2 bases, and 16 bases lay in between. The CDR3 protein is CAWSTAWDVPYEQYF. The CDR3 DNA sequence: TGTGCCTGGAGTACAGCGTGGGACGTACCCTACGAGCAGTACTTC.

The chain couples TRBV11-1 to TRBJ1-2; TRBD1 aligns across 8 bases. This CDR3 contains 14 residues. J lost 8 bases, V lost 1 base, and 6 bases had no gene match. Germline V gene data show CDR1 as SGHAT and CDR2 as FQDESV (reference sequence). CDR3 region: CASSLEWTGQGYTF. The CDR3 DNA reads TGTGCCAGCAGCTTAGAGTGGACAGGGCAAGGCTACACCTTC.

The chain carries TRBV7-3 and TRBJ2-2; D is undetermined. The CDR3 has 13 amino acids. V lost 0 bases and J lost 4, with 3 bases in between. In germline, CDR1 is SGHTA, CDR2 FQGTGA. The CDR3: CASSLTGTGELFF. The CDR3 DNA reads as TGTGCCAGCAGCTTAACCGGCACCGGGGAGCTGTTTTTT.